The 26 T cell receptor beta chains reported below all come from one sample, sequenced in a study of T cells after posttransplantation cyclophosphamide. A marrow graft followed busulfan-fludarabine conditioning, with cyclophosphamide on days +3 and +4. TCRdb's table, derived via immunoSEQ multiplex PCR, lists solely in-frame clones and lacks some. The sample contains around 6,200 clones, approximately 94% of which appear only once. This specimen was CD8+ T cells sorted from blood, taken after allogeneic stem cell transplant with posttransplant cyclophosphamide. These receptors all stem from a male patient in his sixties or seventies who received an allogeneic stem cell transplant from a related donor and was CMV-positive. T cells may partly derive from the graft donor.

The rearrangement joins TRBV5-6 to TRBJ2-7; no definite D call. Germline loops: CDR1 SGHDT, CDR2 YYEEEE. V was cut by 0 bases and J by 3 bases, with 7 bases left in between. The CDR3 spans 13 residues. CDR3 amino acids: CASSLGVSYEQYF. The CDR3 nucleotides are TGTGCCAGCAGCTTGGGTGTGAGCTACGAGCAGTACTTC.

The chain is built from TRBV19 and TRBJ2-2, with 10 bases lining up with TRBD2. Germline V gives CDR1 LNHDA, CDR2 SQIVND (reference sequence). V lost 0 bases to trimming and J lost 7 bases; unmatched junction nucleotides: 11. This CDR3 is built from 18 residues. The CDR3, as DNA: TGTGCCAGTAGTATAGATCCCTGGCTAGCGGGGGTGGACGGGGAGCTGTTTTTT. Translation: CASSIDPWLAGVDGELFF.

This chain links TRBV10-3 with TRBJ2-3; D is perhaps TRBD2 (5 bases). The CDR3 has 11 residues. Germline V lookup: CDR1 ENHRY, CDR2 SYGVKD. The V end was cut by 8 bases, the J end by 4 bases, with 7 bases between. CDR3 amino acids: CAIEGSDTQYF. The CDR3 DNA is TGTGCCATCGAGGGTTCAGATACGCAGTATTTT.

This clone was picked up one time. This chain connects TRBV15 to TRBJ2-1, with 12 bases that match TRBD2. V shed 0 bases and J 0 bases; nucleotides not matched to a gene: 3. The V gene's germline CDR1 is LNHNV and CDR2 YYDKDF (reference sequence). The CDR3 covers 18 residues. The chain's CDR3 is CATSRDLGLAGSYNEQFF. The CDR3 bases are TGTGCCACCAGCAGAGATTTGGGACTAGCGGGCTCCTACAATGAGCAGTTCTTC.

This rearrangement joins TRBV30 to TRBJ2-7, with D tentatively TRBD1 (5 bases). V gave up 4 bases and J gave up 2 bases, with 12 bases separating them. Looked up from germline, CDR1 is GTSNPN and CDR2 is SVGIG (reference sequence). The CDR3 totals 13 residues. The CDR3 DNA sequence: TGTGCCTGGATTAACATAGGGGCCTACGAGCAGTACTTC. This encodes CAWINIGAYEQYF.

The chain carries TRBV13 and TRBJ1-1; D remains ambiguous. This CDR3 is 12 amino acids long. The germline V and J ends were trimmed by 5 bases and 1 base, with 5 bases remaining between them. Looked up from germline, CDR1 is PRHDT and CDR2 is FYEKMQ (reference sequence). The CDR3 sequence: CASSHTNTEAFF. CDR3 bases: TGTGCCAGCAGCCACACGAACACTGAAGCTTTCTTT.

The V and J genes are TRBV7-6 and TRBJ2-1; D might be TRBD2 (5 bases). This CDR3 has 14 residues. V was shortened by 1 base and J by 7 bases, with 11 bases between the two germline ends. Germline values: CDR1 SGHVS, CDR2 FNYEAQ. The CDR3 DNA follows: TGTGCCAGCAGCTTAGATAATAGGGAGAATGAGCAGTTCTTC. Its protein product is CASSLDNRENEQFF.

This clone was counted a single time. This chain uses TRBV29-1 with TRBJ1-2, with D maybe TRBD1 (6 bases). CDR3 length: 13 amino acids. Trimming left V 7 bases short and J 4 bases short, with 16 bases between. Germline CDR1 and CDR2: SQVTM and ANQGSEA. The CDR3 sequence: CSGLDSLFYGYTF. The CDR3 nucleotides are TGCAGCGGCCTGGACAGCTTATTCTATGGCTACACCTTC. The whole variable domain, filled in from reference TRBV29-1 and TRBJ1-2, reads SAVISQKPSRDICQRGTSLTIQCQVDSQVTMMFWYRQQPGQSLTLIATANQGSEATYESGFVIDKFPISRPNLTFSTLTVSNMSPEDSSIYLCSGLDSLFYGYTFGSGTRLTVV.

This rearrangement joins TRBV4-3 to TRBJ2-3, with D unclear. V was shortened by 0 bases and J by 3 bases, with 13 bases between the two germline ends. This CDR3 comprises 16 residues. CDR1 and CDR2 from the germline V gene are LGHNA and YSLEER. The CDR3 sequence: CASSQDGSSRTDTQYF. CDR3 nucleotide sequence: TGCGCCAGCAGCCAAGACGGGTCTAGTCGGACAGATACGCAGTATTTT.

The rearrangement uses TRBV7-8 and TRBJ1-1; unclear D gene. The CDR3 is 12 residues long. Trimming removed 4 bases from V and 3 bases from J, with 6 bases in between. CDR1 and CDR2 (germline): SGHVS, FQNEAQ. The CDR3 DNA sequence: TGTGCCAGCAGCTCCACGGACACTGAAGCTTTCTTT. It yields the protein CASSSTDTEAFF.

The chain recombines TRBV5-3 with TRBJ2-7, with TRBD2 as a possible D gene (6 bases). TRBV5-3 qualifies as an ORF whose function is uncertain. Trimming took off 9 bases at V and 2 bases at J, with 18 bases between the two ends. The CDR3 spans 14 residues. The CDR3 sequence: CAKRPGTRTYEQYF. The CDR3 nucleotides read TGTGCCAAGAGACCCGGGACTCGCACCTACGAGCAGTACTTC.

The rearrangement joins TRBV5-6 to TRBJ2-3; a weak D match, TRBD2 (6 bases). The CDR3 is 14 residues long. Trimming removed 0 bases at V and 5 bases at J, with 10 bases between. CDR1 and CDR2 from the germline V gene are SGHDT and YYEEEE. CDR3 in amino acids: CASSLDPGGDTQYF. CDR3 coding DNA: TGTGCCAGCAGCTTGGATCCCGGGGGAGATACGCAGTATTTT.

The chain carries TRBV4-3 and TRBJ1-2, with 7 bases matching TRBD1. Trimming took 0 bases from V and 7 from J; bases not matched to a gene: 17. This CDR3 has 18 residues. CDR1 and CDR2 (germline): LGHNA, YSLEER. The CDR3 loop is CASSQDLAGRGGIAGYTF. The CDR3 coding sequence is TGCGCCAGCAGCCAAGACTTGGCGGGACGAGGGGGCATAGCTGGCTACACCTTC.

The gene calls are TRBV4-1 and TRBJ2-5; 11 bases are shared with TRBD2. Germline trimming cut 4 bases from V and 3 bases from J; bases unmatched to any gene: 16. The CDR3 has 19 residues. Germline CDR1 and CDR2: MGHRA and YSYEKL. DNA for the CDR3: TGCGCCAGCAGCCGAGGAGCTGAGGTAGCGGGGGGGCAGGAAGAGACCCAGTACTTC. Protein product: CASSRGAEVAGGQEETQYF.

The chain links TRBV7-9 to TRBJ1-4; D may be TRBD1 (5 bases). The CDR3 loop spans 14 amino acids. CDR1 is SEHNR, CDR2 FQNEAQ, per germline (reference sequence). Deletions cut 6 bases from V and 4 bases from J, with 12 bases between. The CDR3 bases are TGTGCCAGCAGTTACGGGGGATTTAATGAAAAACTGTTTTTT. It is translated as CASSYGGFNEKLFF.

Of note for this clone: Other DNA sequences of this sample code for an identical CDR3. The chain joins TRBV15 to TRBJ1-6; TRBD1 agrees at 8 bases. The V segment lost 2 bases and the J segment 7 bases; nucleotides outside the gene matches: 7. CDR1 and CDR2 from the germline V gene are LNHNV and YYDKDF (reference sequence). There are 16 residues in the CDR3. The CDR3 nucleotides read TGTGCCACCAGCAGATACCGGGACAGGAAAAATTCACCCCTCCACTTT. Its protein product is CATSRYRDRKNSPLHF.

This clone was observed once. The CDR3 DNA is TGCGCCAGCAGCCAAGAGTCAGGGTATGGCTACACCTTC. It yields the protein CASSQESGYGYTF. The chain joins TRBV4-1 to TRBJ1-2, with D maybe TRBD1 (5 bases). With 0 bases removed from V and 5 bases from J, the gap between germline ends came to 7 bases. This CDR3 has 13 residues. The germline gives CDR1 MGHRA, CDR2 YSYEKL.

The chain carries TRBV5-6 and TRBJ1-5; unclear D gene. Trimming took 3 bases from V and 3 from J, leaving 10 bases between them. This CDR3 comprises 14 residues. From germline, CDR1 is SGHDT and CDR2 YYEEEE. The CDR3 is CASSWGGYNQPQHF. The CDR3, as DNA: TGTGCCAGCAGCTGGGGAGGTTACAATCAGCCCCAGCATTTT.

The chain combines TRBV9 with TRBJ2-5; 8 bases line up with TRBD2. Germline trimming cut 4 bases from V and 2 bases from J; bases unmatched to any gene: 10. The CDR3 extends over 16 amino acids. Germline CDR1 and CDR2: SGDLS and YYNGEE. For the CDR3, the DNA is TGTGCCAGCAGCCCAAAGATCGGGGGGGTACAAGAGACCCAGTACTTC. It translates to CASSPKIGGVQETQYF.

The chain is built from TRBV4-3 and TRBJ2-7; TRBD1 agrees at 10 bases. The CDR3 extends over 15 amino acids. In germline, CDR1 is LGHNA, CDR2 YSLEER. Trimming took 0 bases from V and 6 from J; bases not matched to a gene: 5. CDR3 sequence reads: CASSQDSDRGSEQYF. In DNA, the CDR3 is TGCGCCAGCAGCCAAGATTCGGACAGGGGGAGCGAGCAGTACTTC.

The chain has TRBV7-9 and TRBJ2-1; TRBD1 matches at 8 bases. The ends lost 5 bases at V and 5 bases at J; junction bases unmatched: 14. CDR3 length equals 17 residues. Germline loops: CDR1 SEHNR, CDR2 FQNEAQ (reference sequence). The DNA of the CDR3 is TGTGCCAGCAGCACCGGACAGGGCCTTGAGGTGGACAATGAGCAGTTCTTC. This codes for CASSTGQGLEVDNEQFF.

The V call is TRBV29-1, the J call TRBJ2-7; 7 bases line up with TRBD1. CDR3 length: 14 residues. V lost 1 base to trimming and J lost 5 bases; unmatched junction nucleotides: 8. Germline CDR1 SQVTM, CDR2 ANQGSEA. CDR3 sequence (DNA): TGCAGCGTTGAAGCTCGGGACAGCAGGAACGAGCAGTACTTC. Residues: CSVEARDSRNEQYF.

The chain carries TRBV11-2 and TRBJ2-2; possible D gene TRBD2, 5 bases. The CDR3 spans 17 residues. Trimming took 3 bases from V and 1 from J, leaving 15 bases between them. CDR1 is SGHAT, CDR2 FQNNGV, per germline. CDR3 sequence (DNA): TGTGCCAGCAGCTTGGTTTCGGGGAGTCTGAACACCGGGGAGCTGTTTTTT. This sequence encodes CASSLVSGSLNTGELFF.

This clone was observed a single time. The V call is TRBV7-5, the J call TRBJ2-2; TRBD2 reflects the table's D call only, with no check against the DNA. TRBV7-5 is noted as a pseudogene. The CDR3 covers 13 residues. CDR3 in amino acids: CVPLFLITGELFF. The CDR3 nucleotides are TGTGTCCCTCTCTTCCTAATCACCGGGGAGCTGTTTTTT.

The chain uses TRBV27 and TRBJ1-1, with D possibly TRBD1 on 5 matching bases. This CDR3 region has 12 residues. Germline assignment: CDR1 MNHEY and CDR2 SMNVEV (reference sequence). V was cut by 5 bases and J by 8 bases, with 12 bases left in between. The CDR3 nucleotides read TGTGCCAGCAGTCCAGGGACTTCAGAAGCTTTCTTT. Amino acids: CASSPGTSEAFF.

The chain joins TRBV19 to TRBJ2-3, with TRBD2 matching 10 bases. Germline CDR1 reads LNHDA; CDR2 reads SQIVND (reference sequence). CDR3 length equals 16 residues. V was clipped by 5 bases and J by 1 base; unmatched bases: 6. CDR3 in DNA: TGTGCCAGTAGTTCTCTAGCGGGGGTGGGCACAGATACGCAGTATTTT. Protein product: CASSSLAGVGTDTQYF.